Below, 31 T cell receptor beta chains from the same sample are listed, as sequenced in a study of T cell changes during pregnancy in multiple sclerosis. Using immunoSEQ multiplex PCR, the repertoire was profiled, and TCRdb retains in-frame clones only, with some absent. This table has roughly 47,000 clones, 70% to 90% appearing once. The sample here was CD4+ T cells from peripheral blood mononuclear cells, taken after pregnancy. Receptors were obtained from a female donor with multiple sclerosis, enrolled in a pregnancy study.

This chain links TRBV27 with TRBJ2-7, with TRBD2 matching over 9 bases. Looked up from germline, CDR1 is MNHEY and CDR2 is SMNVEV (reference sequence). After removal of 4 bases from V and 7 bases from J, the junction contained 17 bases not matched to a gene. The CDR3 is made up of 17 amino acids. DNA for the CDR3: TGTGCCAGCAGTTCCCGTGGCAATAGCGGGAGCTTGGGGGAGCAGTACTTC. Protein sequence: CASSSRGNSGSLGEQYF.

This clone was found once. The chain uses TRBV7-3 and TRBJ2-2, with 7 bases that match TRBD2. There are 16 residues in the CDR3. The germline V gene encodes CDR1 SGHTA and CDR2 FQGTGA. V dropped 1 base and J dropped 2; count of bases not matched to a gene: 4. In nucleotides, the CDR3 is TGTGCCAGCAGCTTAAGCACTAGCGTAAACACCGGGGAGCTGTTTTTT. It translates to CASSLSTSVNTGELFF.

V and J are TRBV16 and TRBJ2-7; 7 positions match TRBD2. CDR1 is KGHSY and CDR2 is FQNENV in the germline V gene. J gave up 0 bases and V 4 bases, and 9 bases lay outside the gene matches. The CDR3 has 16 amino acids. CDR3 region: CASSPPWGGFSYEQYF. DNA of the CDR3: TGTGCCAGCAGCCCCCCGTGGGGGGGATTCTCCTACGAGCAGTACTTC.

V and J are TRBV6-6 and TRBJ1-2, with 9 bases fitting TRBD1. With 6 bases clipped from V and 2 bases from J, the junction kept 4 bases outside the gene matches. The CDR3 runs to 14 residues. CDR1 MNHNY and CDR2 SVGAGI come from the germline V gene (reference sequence). The CDR3 sequence is CASSSGQGNYGYTF. For the CDR3, the DNA is TGTGCCAGCAGCTCCGGACAGGGGAACTATGGCTACACCTTC.

The J gene is TRBJ1-3, the V gene TRBV19, with D uncertain. This CDR3 contains 13 residues. V was trimmed by 3 bases and J by 4 bases, leaving 7 bases between them. From germline, CDR1 is LNHDA and CDR2 SQIVND (reference sequence). CDR3 DNA sequence: TGTGCCAGTAGTATTCAAATCGGAAACACCATATATTTT. Protein: CASSIQIGNTIYF.

The chain combines TRBV2 with TRBJ2-1, with 7 nucleotides matching TRBD2. CDR1 is SNHLY and CDR2 is FYNNEI in the germline V gene. With 8 bases clipped from V and 3 bases from J, the junction kept 13 bases outside the gene matches. The CDR3 length is 16 residues. The CDR3 region is CASGATSSSFYNEQFF. CDR3 nucleotide sequence: TGTGCCAGCGGGGCGACTAGCTCATCGTTCTACAATGAGCAGTTCTTC. The variable domain in full, completed from reference TRBV2 and TRBJ2-1, reads EPEVTQTPSHQVTQMGQEVILRCVPISNHLYFYWYRQILGQKVEFLVSFYNNEISEKSEIFDDQFSVERPDGSNFTLKIRSTKLEDSAMYFCASGATSSSFYNEQFFGPGTRLTVL.

The chain links TRBV7-2 to TRBJ2-1, with D tentatively TRBD1 (5 bases). This CDR3 has 16 residues. In germline, CDR1 is SGHTA, CDR2 FQGNSA. Trimming removed 5 bases from V and 3 bases from J, with 17 bases in between. Written as DNA, the CDR3 is TGTGCCAGCAGCCGCCTCACAGGCTCCCTCTACAATGAGCAGTTCTTC. Translated, it gives CASSRLTGSLYNEQFF.

This chain connects TRBV7-9 to TRBJ1-3; perhaps TRBD1 as D (5 bases). CDR1 and CDR2 from the germline V gene are SEHNR and FQNEAQ (reference sequence). The CDR3 runs to 17 residues. Trimming cost V 5 bases and J 0 bases, with 17 bases left between them. CDR3 coding DNA: TGTGCCAGCAGCCAGCTGCCAGGGCTTAGCTCTGGAAACACCATATATTTT. This gives the protein CASSQLPGLSSGNTIYF.

The rearrangement joins TRBV7-9 to TRBJ2-6; possibly TRBD1 for D (5 bases). Germline CDR1 reads SEHNR; CDR2 reads FQNEAQ (reference sequence). The germline V and J ends were trimmed by 4 bases and 0 bases, with 10 bases remaining between them. This CDR3 spans 16 amino acids. The CDR3 region has the DNA TGTGCCAGCAGCTCCTTCCAGGGCTCTGGGGCCAACGTCCTGACTTTC. This encodes CASSSFQGSGANVLTF. Supplemented by reference TRBV7-9 and TRBJ2-6, the full variable domain reads DTGVSQNPRHKITKRGQNVTFRCDPISEHNRLYWYRQTLGQGPEFLTYFQNEAQLEKSRLLSDRFSAERPKGSFSTLEIQRTEQGDSAMYLCASSSFQGSGANVLTFGAGSRLTVL.

This clone was counted only a few times. The V and J genes are TRBV18 and TRBJ1-1, with 7 bases fitting TRBD1. CDR3 length: 13 residues. J lost 6 bases, V lost 4 bases, and 5 bases had no gene match. The germline V gene has CDR1 KGHSH and CDR2 LQKENI. CDR3 amino acids: CASSQDREAEAFF. CDR3 DNA: TGTGCCAGCTCACAAGACAGGGAAGCTGAAGCTTTCTTT.

The rearrangement links TRBV19 to TRBJ2-1; 11 bases match TRBD2. This CDR3 spans 16 amino acids. V dropped 3 bases and J dropped 8; count of bases not matched to a gene: 9. Germline-derived CDR1 and CDR2 are LNHDA and SQIVND (reference sequence). The CDR3 DNA is TGTGCCAGTAGTATTTGGGGGACTAGCGGCACGTATGAGCAGTTCTTC. Encoded protein: CASSIWGTSGTYEQFF. The full variable domain, with the rest looked up from reference TRBV19 and TRBJ2-1, is DGGITQSPKYLFRKEGQNVTLSCEQNLNHDAMYWYRQDPGQGLRLIYYSQIVNDFQKGDIAEGYSVSREKKESFPLTVTSAQKNPTAFYLCASSIWGTSGTYEQFFGPGTRLTVL.

This clone was seen once. This chain uses TRBV7-9 with TRBJ2-3, with 8 bases aligning to TRBD2. This CDR3 region has 16 residues. Looked up from germline, CDR1 is SEHNR and CDR2 is FQNEAQ (reference sequence). The J segment lost 1 base and the V segment lost 2 bases, leaving 5 bases of the junction unmatched. CDR3: CASSLPLTSGTDTQYF. DNA for the CDR3: TGTGCCAGCAGCTTACCCCTGACTAGCGGCACAGATACGCAGTATTTT.

The CDR3 DNA reads as TGTGCCAGCAGTGAGCGGGGATATCAGCCCCAGCATTTT. It encodes CASSERGYQPQHF. The V call is TRBV6-1, the J call TRBJ1-5; D uncertain. The V end was cut by 3 bases, the J end by 5 bases, with 8 bases between. The CDR3 covers 13 residues. CDR1 is MNHNS, CDR2 SASEGT, per germline.

This clone was detected a few times. Other DNA sequences in this specimen translate into the identical CDR3. The CDR3 reads CASSLAPSGTIYNEQFF. CDR3 coding DNA: TGCGCCAGCAGCTTGGCCCCTAGCGGGACAATCTACAATGAGCAGTTCTTC. This rearrangement joins TRBV5-1 to TRBJ2-1; TRBD2 matches 9 bases. V lost 0 bases and J lost 3; bases outside the gene matches: 7. CDR1 and CDR2 from the germline V gene are SGHRS and YFSETQ. The CDR3 loop spans 17 amino acids.

The V and J genes are TRBV6-1 and TRBJ1-1, with D tentatively TRBD1 (5 bases). V lost 2 bases, J lost 1 base, and 11 bases lay in between. The CDR3 loop spans 15 amino acids. Germline V gives CDR1 MNHNS, CDR2 SASEGT. The CDR3 loop reads CASSELGGPNTEAFF. The DNA of the CDR3 is TGTGCCAGCAGTGAATTGGGGGGACCGAACACTGAAGCTTTCTTT.

The gene calls are TRBV27 and TRBJ1-3; possibly TRBD1 for D (6 bases). The CDR3 has 14 amino acids. Trimming left V 6 bases short and J 3 bases short, with 12 bases between. Germline CDR1 and CDR2: MNHEY and SMNVEV (reference sequence). The CDR3 loop reads CASSLRGYGNTIYF. CDR3 nucleotides: TGTGCCAGCAGCCTCAGGGGATATGGAAACACCATATATTTT.

This chain connects TRBV18 to TRBJ2-5, with 11 bases lining up with TRBD1. In germline, CDR1 is KGHSH, CDR2 LQKENI. V dropped 2 bases and J dropped 3; count of bases not matched to a gene: 2. The CDR3 totals 15 residues. Here the CDR3 DNA reads TGTGCCAGCTCACCAAGGGGACAGGGGGAAGAGACCCAGTACTTC. Its protein product is CASSPRGQGEETQYF.

This chain links TRBV7-2 with TRBJ2-3, with 8 nucleotides matching TRBD2. The V and J ends lost 1 base and 1 base, in that order; junction bases with no gene match: 10. CDR1 is SGHTA, CDR2 FQGNSA, per germline. CDR3 length: 18 residues. The CDR3 is CASSLVAVAGFGTDTQYF. The CDR3 DNA reads TGTGCCAGCAGCTTAGTGGCGGTAGCGGGATTCGGCACAGATACGCAGTATTTT.

This clone showed up just once. V gene TRBV5-1 combines with J gene TRBJ2-2, with 7 bases lining up with TRBD2. The CDR3 has 15 amino acids. The ends lost 5 bases at V and 0 bases at J; junction bases unmatched: 4. Germline V gene data show CDR1 as SGHRS and CDR2 as YFSETQ. This CDR3 reads CASRDGTTNTGELFF. For the CDR3, the DNA is TGCGCCAGCAGGGACGGGACTACGAACACCGGGGAGCTGTTTTTT.

The rearrangement links TRBV5-1 to TRBJ2-7, with TRBD2 as a possible D gene (5 bases). Germline CDR1 SGHRS, CDR2 YFSETQ. The CDR3 has 13 residues. Deletions cut 0 bases from V and 6 bases from J, with 10 bases between. For the CDR3, the DNA is TGCGCCAGCAGCTTGGTGGAGGCGGCCGAGCAGTACTTC. Translating gives CASSLVEAAEQYF.

The gene calls are TRBV7-2 and TRBJ2-7; possibly TRBD1 for D (6 bases). The ends were cut back, 5 bases at V and 0 bases at J, with 14 bases in the middle. Germline-derived CDR1 and CDR2 are SGHTA and FQGNSA. CDR3 size: 15 residues. The CDR3 protein is CASSARTALSYEQYF. DNA for the CDR3: TGTGCCAGCAGCGCCCGGACAGCCCTCTCCTACGAGCAGTACTTC.

The chain recombines TRBV11-2 with TRBJ2-1; D gene ambiguous. V shed 3 bases and J shed 0 bases, with 3 bases lying between them. This CDR3 is built from 13 residues. The germline V gene encodes CDR1 SGHAT and CDR2 FQNNGV. CDR3 protein: CASSFSSYNEQFF. CDR3 nucleotide sequence: TGTGCCAGCAGCTTCAGCTCCTACAATGAGCAGTTCTTC.

The chain combines TRBV5-5 with TRBJ1-5, with 9 bases identical to TRBD1. This CDR3 contains 16 residues. The germline CDR1 and CDR2 sequences are SGHKS and YYEKEE (reference sequence). With 0 bases clipped from V and 6 bases from J, the junction kept 7 bases outside the gene matches. CDR3 in DNA: TGTGCCAGCAGCTTGGAGGGGACAGGGTCTGGTCAGCCCCAGCATTTT. Its translation: CASSLEGTGSGQPQHF.

This chain connects TRBV28 to TRBJ1-2, with 7 bases that match TRBD1. Germline trimming cut 6 bases from V and 0 bases from J; bases unmatched to any gene: 4. The CDR3 extends over 14 amino acids. Germline values: CDR1 MDHEN, CDR2 SYDVKM. CDR3 residues: CASSLGGANYGYTF. The CDR3 DNA follows: TGTGCCAGCAGCCTAGGGGGCGCTAACTATGGCTACACCTTC.

This chain connects TRBV5-1 to TRBJ2-3, with 9 bases aligning to TRBD2. The CDR3 length is 15 residues. V was clipped by 0 bases and J by 1 base; unmatched bases: 0. Per germline, CDR1 SGHRS and CDR2 YFSETQ. This CDR3 reads CASSLASGGTDTQYF. The CDR3, as DNA: TGCGCCAGCAGCTTGGCTAGCGGGGGCACAGATACGCAGTATTTT. The full variable domain, rest sourced from reference TRBV5-1 and TRBJ2-3, is KAGVTQTPRYLIKTRGQQVTLSCSPISGHRSVSWYQQTPGQGLQFLFEYFSETQRNKGNFPGRFSGRQFSNSRSEMNVSTLELGDSALYLCASSLASGGTDTQYFGPGTRLTVL.

This clone was recorded a few times. The chain uses TRBV30 and TRBJ1-5; tentative D call: TRBD1 (5 bases). CDR1 and CDR2 (germline): GTSNPN, SVGIG (reference sequence). V gave up 3 bases and J gave up 5 bases, with 8 bases separating them. This CDR3 has 12 residues. This chain's CDR3 is CAWRDNDQPQHF. As DNA, the CDR3 is TGTGCCTGGAGGGACAACGATCAGCCCCAGCATTTT.

The chain carries TRBV19 and TRBJ2-3, with TRBD2 as a possible D gene (6 bases). From germline, CDR1 is LNHDA and CDR2 SQIVND (reference sequence). This CDR3 comprises 15 residues. Trimming shortened V by 7 bases and J by 3 bases, and 17 bases separated the two germline ends. The CDR3: CASTPTAGSTDTQYF. The CDR3 coding sequence is TGTGCCAGTACCCCGACAGCGGGTTCGACAGATACGCAGTATTTT.

This clone came up a few times. V is TRBV29-1 and J is TRBJ2-2; possibly TRBD2 for D (5 bases). Germline V gene sequence: CDR1 SQVTM, CDR2 ANQGSEA. This CDR3 comprises 16 residues. With 1 base removed from V and 1 base from J, the gap between germline ends came to 13 bases. The chain's CDR3 is CSVEGVGGLNTGELFF. The CDR3 DNA reads TGCAGCGTTGAAGGGGTTGGAGGACTGAACACCGGGGAGCTGTTTTTT.

The chain links TRBV6-7 to TRBJ2-7; 7 nucleotides line up with TRBD1. TRBV6-7 belongs to the ORF category, with a function that is uncertain. CDR3 length: 19 residues. Trimming at V came to 3 bases and at J to 0 bases, leaving 17 bases not matched to a gene. The CDR3 here is CASSYLPPQRQGFSYEQYF. Here the CDR3 DNA reads TGTGCCAGCAGTTATCTCCCCCCCCAGAGACAGGGTTTCTCCTACGAGCAGTACTTC.

This clone was picked up many times. The V and J genes are TRBV2 and TRBJ1-2; D is unclear. Trimming cost V 2 bases and J 4 bases, with 11 bases left between them. From germline, CDR1 is SNHLY and CDR2 FYNNEI. The CDR3 spans 14 residues. The CDR3 here is CASSEQVGPYGYTF. CDR3 DNA sequence: TGTGCCAGCAGTGAACAGGTTGGGCCCTATGGCTACACCTTC.

The rearrangement joins TRBV6-4 to TRBJ2-5, with D tentatively TRBD1 (6 bases). The CDR3 has 15 amino acids. CDR1 and CDR2 from the germline V gene are MRHNA and SNTAGT. Between the trimmed V and J ends, which lost 0 bases and 3 bases, there was a span of 11 bases. CDR3 DNA sequence: TGTGCCAGCAGTGACTCTGGACAGAGGAAAGAGACCCAGTACTTC. Translating gives CASSDSGQRKETQYF.